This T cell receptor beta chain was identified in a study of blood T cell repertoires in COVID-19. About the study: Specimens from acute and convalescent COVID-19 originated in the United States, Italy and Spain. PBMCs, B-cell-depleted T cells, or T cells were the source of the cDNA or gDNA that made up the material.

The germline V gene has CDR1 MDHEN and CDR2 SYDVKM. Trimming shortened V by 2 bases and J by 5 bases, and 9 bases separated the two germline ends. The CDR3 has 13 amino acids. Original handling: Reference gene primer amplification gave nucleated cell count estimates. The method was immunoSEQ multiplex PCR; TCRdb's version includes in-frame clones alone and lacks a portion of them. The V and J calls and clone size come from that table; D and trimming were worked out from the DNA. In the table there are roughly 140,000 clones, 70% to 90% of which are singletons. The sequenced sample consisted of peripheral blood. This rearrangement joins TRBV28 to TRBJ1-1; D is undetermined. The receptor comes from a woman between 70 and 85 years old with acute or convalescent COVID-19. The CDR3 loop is CASSLSFRTEAFF. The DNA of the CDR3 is TGTGCCAGCAGTTTAAGTTTCAGGACTGAAGCTTTCTTT.